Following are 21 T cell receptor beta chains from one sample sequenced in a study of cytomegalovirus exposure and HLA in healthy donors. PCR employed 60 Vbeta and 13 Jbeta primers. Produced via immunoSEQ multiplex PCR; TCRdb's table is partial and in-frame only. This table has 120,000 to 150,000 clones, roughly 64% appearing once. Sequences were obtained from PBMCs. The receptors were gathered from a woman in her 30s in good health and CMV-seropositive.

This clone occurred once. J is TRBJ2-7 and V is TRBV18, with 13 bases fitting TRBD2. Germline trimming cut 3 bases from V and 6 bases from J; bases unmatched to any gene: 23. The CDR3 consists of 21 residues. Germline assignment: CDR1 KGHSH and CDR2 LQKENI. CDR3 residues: CASSPFRDTGLAGSMRGEQYF. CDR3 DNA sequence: TGTGCCAGCTCACCTTTCCGAGACACGGGACTAGCGGGATCGATGAGAGGCGAGCAGTACTTC. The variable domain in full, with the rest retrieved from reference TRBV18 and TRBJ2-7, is NAGVMQNPRHLVRRRGQEARLRCSPMKGHSHVYWYRQLPEEGLKFMVYLQKENIIDESGMPKERFSAEFPKEGPSILRIQQVVRGDSAAYFCASSPFRDTGLAGSMRGEQYFGPGTRLTVT.

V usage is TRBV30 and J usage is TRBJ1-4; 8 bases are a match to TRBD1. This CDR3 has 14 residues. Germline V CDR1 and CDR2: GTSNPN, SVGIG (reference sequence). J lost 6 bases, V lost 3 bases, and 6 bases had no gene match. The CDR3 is CAWRATGGYEKLFF. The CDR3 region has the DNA TGTGCCTGGAGAGCTACAGGGGGTTATGAAAAACTGTTTTTT.

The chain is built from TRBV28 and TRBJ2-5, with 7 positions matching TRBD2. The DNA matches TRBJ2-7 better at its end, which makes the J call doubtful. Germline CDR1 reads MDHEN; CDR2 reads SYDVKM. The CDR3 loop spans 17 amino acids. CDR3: CASSFPPGGGRSYEQYF. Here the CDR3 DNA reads TGTGCCAGCAGTTTCCCCCCTGGCGGGGGACGCTCCTACGAGCAGTACTTC.

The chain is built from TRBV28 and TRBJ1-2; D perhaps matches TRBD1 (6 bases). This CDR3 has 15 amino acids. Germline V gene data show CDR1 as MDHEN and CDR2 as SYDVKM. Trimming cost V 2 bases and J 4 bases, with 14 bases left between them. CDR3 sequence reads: CASSLNPGAGYGYTF. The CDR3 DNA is TGTGCCAGCAGTTTAAATCCAGGGGCAGGCTATGGCTACACCTTC.

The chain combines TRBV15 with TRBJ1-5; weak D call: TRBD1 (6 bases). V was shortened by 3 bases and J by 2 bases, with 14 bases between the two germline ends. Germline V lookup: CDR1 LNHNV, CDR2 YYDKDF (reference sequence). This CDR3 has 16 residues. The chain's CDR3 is CATSRARGRGNQPQHF. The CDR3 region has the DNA TGTGCCACCAGCAGGGCCAGGGGCAGGGGCAATCAGCCCCAGCATTTT.

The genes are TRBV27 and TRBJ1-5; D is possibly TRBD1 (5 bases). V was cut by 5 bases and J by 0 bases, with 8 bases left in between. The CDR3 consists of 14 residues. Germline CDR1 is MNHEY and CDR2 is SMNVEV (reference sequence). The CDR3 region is CASSMGGSNQPQHF. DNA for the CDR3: TGTGCCAGCAGTATGGGGGGTAGCAATCAGCCCCAGCATTTT.

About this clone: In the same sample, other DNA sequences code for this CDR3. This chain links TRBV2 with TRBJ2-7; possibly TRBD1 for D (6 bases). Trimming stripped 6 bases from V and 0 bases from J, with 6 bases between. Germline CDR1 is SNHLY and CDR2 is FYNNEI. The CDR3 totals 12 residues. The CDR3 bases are TGTGCCAGCAGGGACAGCTCCTACGAGCAGTACTTC. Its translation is CASRDSSYEQYF. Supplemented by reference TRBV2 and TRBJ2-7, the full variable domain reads EPEVTQTPSHQVTQMGQEVILRCVPISNHLYFYWYRQILGQKVEFLVSFYNNEISEKSEIFDDQFSVERPDGSNFTLKIRSTKLEDSAMYFCASRDSSYEQYFGPGTRLTVT.

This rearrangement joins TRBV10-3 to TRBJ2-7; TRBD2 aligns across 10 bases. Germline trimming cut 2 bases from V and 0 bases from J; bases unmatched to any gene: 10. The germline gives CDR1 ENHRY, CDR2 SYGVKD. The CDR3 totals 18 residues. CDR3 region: CAISEVGTSERSSYEQYF. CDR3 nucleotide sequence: TGTGCCATCAGTGAGGTCGGGACTAGCGAGAGGAGCTCCTACGAGCAGTACTTC.

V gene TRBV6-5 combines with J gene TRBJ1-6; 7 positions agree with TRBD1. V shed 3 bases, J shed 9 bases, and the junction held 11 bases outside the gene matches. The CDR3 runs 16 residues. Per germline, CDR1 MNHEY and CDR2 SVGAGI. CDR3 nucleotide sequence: TGTGCCAGCAGTTATCTAATGGGCAGGGGGTTTTCACCCCTCCACTTT. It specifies CASSYLMGRGFSPLHF.

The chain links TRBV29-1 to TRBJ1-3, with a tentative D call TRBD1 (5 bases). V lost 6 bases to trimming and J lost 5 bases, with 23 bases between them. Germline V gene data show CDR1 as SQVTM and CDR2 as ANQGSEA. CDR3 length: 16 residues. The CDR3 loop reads CSVLPLERDSRNTIYF. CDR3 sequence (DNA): TGCAGCGTCCTACCCTTAGAACGTGACAGCAGAAACACCATATATTTT.

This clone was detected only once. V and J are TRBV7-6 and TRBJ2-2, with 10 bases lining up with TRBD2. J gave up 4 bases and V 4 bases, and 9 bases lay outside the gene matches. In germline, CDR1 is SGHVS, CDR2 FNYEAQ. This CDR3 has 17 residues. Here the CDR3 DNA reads TGTGCCAGCAGCTGGGGCAGCGGGAGGGACGGCACCGGGGAGCTGTTTTTT. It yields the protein CASSWGSGRDGTGELFF.

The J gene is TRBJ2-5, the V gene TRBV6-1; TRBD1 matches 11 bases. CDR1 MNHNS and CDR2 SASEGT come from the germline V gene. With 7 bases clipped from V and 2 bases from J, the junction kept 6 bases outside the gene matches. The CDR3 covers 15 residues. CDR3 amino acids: CASTGTGGYQETQYF. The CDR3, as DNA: TGTGCCAGCACTGGGACAGGGGGATATCAAGAGACCCAGTACTTC.

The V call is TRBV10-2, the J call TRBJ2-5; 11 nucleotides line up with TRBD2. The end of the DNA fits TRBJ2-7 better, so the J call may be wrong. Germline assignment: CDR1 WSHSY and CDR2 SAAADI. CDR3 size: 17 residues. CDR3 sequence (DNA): TGCGCCAGCAGTGATTCGACTCTAGCGGGGGGCTCCTACGAGCAGTACTTC. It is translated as CASSDSTLAGGSYEQYF.

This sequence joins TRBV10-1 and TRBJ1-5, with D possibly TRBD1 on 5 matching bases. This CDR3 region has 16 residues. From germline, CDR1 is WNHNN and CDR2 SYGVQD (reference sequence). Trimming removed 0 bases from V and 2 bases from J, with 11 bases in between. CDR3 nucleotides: TGCGCCAGCAGTGAGTCAACCAGGGTCCGCAATCAGCCCCAGCATTTT. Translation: CASSESTRVRNQPQHF.

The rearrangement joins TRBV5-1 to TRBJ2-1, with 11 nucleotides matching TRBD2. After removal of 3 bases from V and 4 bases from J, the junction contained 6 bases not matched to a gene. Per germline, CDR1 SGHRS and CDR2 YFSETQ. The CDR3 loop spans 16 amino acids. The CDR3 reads CASSWGTSGIYNEQFF. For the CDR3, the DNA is TGCGCCAGCAGCTGGGGGACTAGCGGCATATACAATGAGCAGTTCTTC.

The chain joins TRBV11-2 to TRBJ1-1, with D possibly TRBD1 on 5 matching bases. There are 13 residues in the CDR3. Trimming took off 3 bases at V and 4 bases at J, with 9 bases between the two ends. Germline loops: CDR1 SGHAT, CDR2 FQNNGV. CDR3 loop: CASSFGGGTEAFF. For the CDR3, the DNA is TGTGCCAGCAGCTTCGGGGGTGGCACTGAAGCTTTCTTT.

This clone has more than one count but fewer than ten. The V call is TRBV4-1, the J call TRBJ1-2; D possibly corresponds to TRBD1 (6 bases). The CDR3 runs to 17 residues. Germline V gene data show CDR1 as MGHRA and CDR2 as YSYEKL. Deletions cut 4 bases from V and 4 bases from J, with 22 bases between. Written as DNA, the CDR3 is TGCGCCAGCAGCCGACTAGCTAGGGGGGCTAGGATCTATGGCTACACCTTC. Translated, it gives CASSRLARGARIYGYTF.

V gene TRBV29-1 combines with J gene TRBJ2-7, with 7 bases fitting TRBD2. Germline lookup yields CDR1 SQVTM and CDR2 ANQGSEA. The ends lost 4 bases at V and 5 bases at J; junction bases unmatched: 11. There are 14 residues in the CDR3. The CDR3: CSVVRGGAVHEQYF. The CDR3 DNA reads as TGCAGCGTTGTGCGGGGAGGGGCAGTCCACGAGCAGTACTTC.

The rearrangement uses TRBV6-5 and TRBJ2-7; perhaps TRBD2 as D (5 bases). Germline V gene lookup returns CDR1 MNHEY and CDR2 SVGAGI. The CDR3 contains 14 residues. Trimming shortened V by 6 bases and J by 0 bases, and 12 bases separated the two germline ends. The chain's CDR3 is CASRPFGSSYEQYF. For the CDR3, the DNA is TGTGCCAGCAGGCCTTTTGGGAGCTCCTACGAGCAGTACTTC.

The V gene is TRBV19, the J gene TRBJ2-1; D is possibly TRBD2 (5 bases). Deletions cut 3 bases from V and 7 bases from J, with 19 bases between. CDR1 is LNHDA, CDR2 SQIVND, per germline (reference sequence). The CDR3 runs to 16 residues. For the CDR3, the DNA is TGTGCCAGTAGTATGAGTCTCAACCCGAGAGGGAATGAGCAGTTCTTC. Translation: CASSMSLNPRGNEQFF.

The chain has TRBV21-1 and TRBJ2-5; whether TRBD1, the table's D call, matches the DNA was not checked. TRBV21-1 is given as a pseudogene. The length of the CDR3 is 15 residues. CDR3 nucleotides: TGTGCCAGCAGCAATTCTCCGGGACAGCAAGAGACCCAGTACTTC. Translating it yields CASSNSPGQQETQYF.